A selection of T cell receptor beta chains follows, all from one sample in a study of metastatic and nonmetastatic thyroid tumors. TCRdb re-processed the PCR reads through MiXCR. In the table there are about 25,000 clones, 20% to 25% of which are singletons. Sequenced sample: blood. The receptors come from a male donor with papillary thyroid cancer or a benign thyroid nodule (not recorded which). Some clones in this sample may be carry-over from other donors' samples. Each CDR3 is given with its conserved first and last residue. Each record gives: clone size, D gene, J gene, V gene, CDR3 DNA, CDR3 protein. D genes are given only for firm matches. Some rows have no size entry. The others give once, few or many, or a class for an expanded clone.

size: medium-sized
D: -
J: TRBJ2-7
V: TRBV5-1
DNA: TGCGCCAGCAGCTTGACAGGGTATTCCTACGAGCAGTACTTC
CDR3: CASSLTGYSYEQYF

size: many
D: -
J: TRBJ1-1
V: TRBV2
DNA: TGTGCCAGCAGTGAAGCGCAGGGTAGGGACACTGAAGCTTTCTTT
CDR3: CASSEAQGRDTEAFF

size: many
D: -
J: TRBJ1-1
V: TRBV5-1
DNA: TGCGCCAGCAGCTTGGACGGGCGGGTCGGGACTGAAGCTTTCTTT
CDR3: CASSLDGRVGTEAFF

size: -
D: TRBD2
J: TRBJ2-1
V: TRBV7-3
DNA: TGTGCCAGCAGCTTAATGCAAGGGACTAGCGAGAACAATGAGCAGTTCTTC
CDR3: CASSLMQGTSENNEQFF

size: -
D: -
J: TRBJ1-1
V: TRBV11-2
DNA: TGTGCCAGCAGCTTGCTACAGGGTTCTGAAGCTTTCTTT
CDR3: CASSLLQGSEAFF

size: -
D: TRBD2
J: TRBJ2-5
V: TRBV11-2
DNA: TGTGCCAGCAGCTTAGATTTGCCGTGGGGACTAGCGTGGGCGAAGCGGCAAGAGACCCAGTACTTC
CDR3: CASSLDLPWGLAWAKRQETQYF

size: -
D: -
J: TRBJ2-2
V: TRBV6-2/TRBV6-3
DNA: TGTGACAGCAGTGACTCGTCGGGGTGGCAGGGCGGGGAGCTTTTATTT
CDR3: CDSSDSSGWQGGELLF

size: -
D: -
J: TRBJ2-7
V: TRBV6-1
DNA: TGTGCCAGCAGTGAAGAAACAGCCTACGAGCAGTACTTC
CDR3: CASSEETAYEQYF

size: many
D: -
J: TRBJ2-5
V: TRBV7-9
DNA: TGTGCCAGCAGTTACACGTATTCGTACCAAGAGACCCAGTACTTC
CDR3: CASSYTYSYQETQYF

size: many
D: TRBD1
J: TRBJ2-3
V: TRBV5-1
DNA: TGCGCCAGCAGCCTAGGACAGGGCGCAGATACGCAGTATTTT
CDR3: CASSLGQGADTQYF

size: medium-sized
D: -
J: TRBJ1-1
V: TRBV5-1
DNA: TGCGCCAGCAGCCAGCTAGGGGGGATTACTGTAGCTTTCTTT
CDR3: CASSQLGGITVAFF

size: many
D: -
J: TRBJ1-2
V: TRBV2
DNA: TGTGCCAGCCCTTCTCGGGTGGGGAGGGCTAACTATGGCTACACCTTC
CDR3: CASPSRVGRANYGYTF

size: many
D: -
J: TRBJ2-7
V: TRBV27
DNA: TGTGCCAGCAGTCCACAGGGAACGAGGGAGCAGTACTTC
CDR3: CASSPQGTREQYF

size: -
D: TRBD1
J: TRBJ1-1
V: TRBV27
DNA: TGTGCCAGCACCACAGGGGGAATGACTGAAGCTTTCTTT
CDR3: CASTTGGMTEAFF